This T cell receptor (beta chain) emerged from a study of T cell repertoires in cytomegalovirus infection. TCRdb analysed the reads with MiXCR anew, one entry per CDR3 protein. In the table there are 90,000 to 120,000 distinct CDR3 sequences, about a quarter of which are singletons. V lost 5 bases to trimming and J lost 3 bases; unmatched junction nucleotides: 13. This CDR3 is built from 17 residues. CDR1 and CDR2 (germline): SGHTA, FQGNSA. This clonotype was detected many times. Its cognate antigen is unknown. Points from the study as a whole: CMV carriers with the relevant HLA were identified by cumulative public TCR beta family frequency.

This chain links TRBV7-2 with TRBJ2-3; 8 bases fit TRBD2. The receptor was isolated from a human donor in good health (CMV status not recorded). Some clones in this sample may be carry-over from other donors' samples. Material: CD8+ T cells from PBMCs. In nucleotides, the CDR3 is TGTGCCAGCAGCCAAAATTCAAGGACTAGCAGTACAGATACGCAGTATTTT. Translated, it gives CASSQNSRTSSTDTQYF.